This entry concerns a single T cell receptor (beta chain). The time point was: longitudinal time-point 3. TCRdb independently ran MiXCR on the 5' RACE reads; one entry per CDR3 protein. The sample yields more than 95,000 distinct CDR3 sequences, 9.5% to 14% seen once. The sample comes from a study of neurological immune-mediated disorders. Germline V lookup: CDR1 SEHNR, CDR2 FQNEAQ (reference sequence). The CDR3 runs 15 residues. V trimming: 4 bases; J trimming: 3 bases; junction bases outside the gene matches: 2. This chain connects TRBV7-9 to TRBJ2-6; 8 bases agree with TRBD1. The clonotype comes from a female donor with HTLV-1-associated myelopathy (HAM/TSP). The specimen sequenced was PBMCs. CDR3 sequence reads: CASSSGGGGANVLTF. The CDR3, as DNA: TGTGCCAGCAGCTCAGGGGGCGGTGGGGCCAACGTCCTGACTTTC.